The next 30 T cell receptor beta chains were all read from a single sample in a study of cytomegalovirus exposure and HLA in healthy donors. The PCR used 60 Vbeta and 13 Jbeta primers. Profiling relied on immunoSEQ multiplex PCR, and the TCRdb table lists in-frame clones only, not all of them. The table lists 90,000 to 150,000 clones, 63% of them singletons. The material sequenced was PBMCs. The receptor source for this set is a man aged 40-49 years in good health and CMV-seropositive.

The chain is built from TRBV27 and TRBJ2-7, with D possibly TRBD1 on 6 matching bases. V was clipped by 8 bases and J by 0 bases, with 14 bases between them. The CDR3 runs 14 residues. In germline, CDR1 is MNHEY, CDR2 SMNVEV (reference sequence). CDR3 region: CASQTGGGSYEQYF. CDR3 nucleotides: TGTGCCAGCCAGACAGGTGGAGGCTCCTACGAGCAGTACTTC.

The CDR3 DNA follows: TGCGCCAGCAGCTTAGGACTAGCGGGAATGAATACGCAGTATTTT. Amino acids: CASSLGLAGMNTQYF. The J gene is TRBJ2-3, the V gene TRBV5-1; 12 bases agree with TRBD2. The ends lost 2 bases at V and 7 bases at J; junction bases unmatched: 5. Germline CDR1 SGHRS, CDR2 YFSETQ. The CDR3 has 15 amino acids.

This clone has more than one count but fewer than ten. The chain recombines TRBV2 with TRBJ1-1; D perhaps matches TRBD1 (6 bases). Trimming left V 6 bases short and J 7 bases short, with 18 bases between. Germline CDR1 is SNHLY and CDR2 is FYNNEI. There are 14 residues in the CDR3. CDR3 coding DNA: TGTGCCAGCAGGGGCTTGTGGGGGCCGCATGAAGCTTTCTTT. Protein: CASRGLWGPHEAFF.

The V call is TRBV9, the J call TRBJ2-5; 12 bases align to TRBD1. Germline trimming cut 4 bases from V and 3 bases from J; bases unmatched to any gene: 4. CDR3 length equals 15 residues. Looked up from germline, CDR1 is SGDLS and CDR2 is YYNGEE. Here the CDR3 reads CASSIGTGGEETQYF. DNA of the CDR3: TGTGCCAGCAGCATCGGGACAGGGGGCGAAGAGACCCAGTACTTC. The full variable domain, with the rest looked up from reference TRBV9 and TRBJ2-5, is DSGVTQTPKHLITATGQRVTLRCSPRSGDLSVYWYQQSLDQGLQFLIQYYNGEERAKGNILERFSAQQFPDLHSELNLSSLELGDSALYFCASSIGTGGEETQYFGPGTRLLVL.

In its sample, this clone was seen a few times. This sequence joins TRBV6-4 and TRBJ1-6; D unresolved. The germline V and J ends were trimmed by 6 bases and 7 bases, with 19 bases remaining between them. There are 16 residues in the CDR3. Germline V gives CDR1 MRHNA, CDR2 SNTAGT. For the CDR3, the DNA is TGTGCCAGCAGCCCATCGGGGTTTGGGTGGAATTCACCCCTCCACTTT. The encoded protein is CASSPSGFGWNSPLHF.

The chain couples TRBV4-1 to TRBJ1-1; no reliable D call. The CDR3 contains 16 residues. Trimming took 2 bases from V and 2 from J, leaving 15 bases between them. Per germline, CDR1 MGHRA and CDR2 YSYEKL. As DNA, the CDR3 is TGCGCCAGCAGCCAAACTGCGGGCAGCATCAACACTGAAGCTTTCTTT. Its protein product is CASSQTAGSINTEAFF.

The CDR3 DNA follows: TGTGCCAGCAGTGATTTGGAGCAGTACTTC. This codes for CASSDLEQYF. This sequence joins TRBV6-1 and TRBJ2-5; D not resolved. The V end was cut by 3 bases, the J end by 11 bases, with 7 bases between. Germline-derived CDR1 and CDR2 are MNHNS and SASEGT. This CDR3 spans 10 amino acids.

J is TRBJ2-3 and V is TRBV29-1, with no clear D. The V gene lost 6 bases and the J gene lost 0 bases, with 10 bases spanning the gap. Germline CDR1 SQVTM, CDR2 ANQGSEA. The CDR3 length is 13 residues. CDR3 DNA sequence: TGCAGCGTCTCGTCTAGGAGCACAGATACGCAGTATTTT. Its translation is CSVSSRSTDTQYF.

This clone was observed a single time. The V call is TRBV27, the J call TRBJ2-5; 11 nucleotides line up with TRBD2. The CDR3 has 15 residues. The germline V gene has CDR1 MNHEY and CDR2 SMNVEV (reference sequence). V gave up 5 bases and J gave up 5 bases; unmatched junction bases: 7. CDR3 sequence (DNA): TGTGCCAGCAGTACCGTAGCGGGGGGGTGGGAGACCCAGTACTTC. This gives the protein CASSTVAGGWETQYF.

This clone was seen only a few times. The chain links TRBV5-1 to TRBJ2-5, with D perhaps matching TRBD1 (7 bases). The V gene lost 3 bases and the J gene lost 3 bases, with 12 bases spanning the gap. The CDR3 consists of 14 residues. The V gene's germline CDR1 is SGHRS and CDR2 YFSETQ. CDR3 amino acids: CASSSSGGKETQYF. The CDR3 DNA reads as TGCGCCAGCAGCTCCTCAGGGGGGAAAGAGACCCAGTACTTC.

The genes are TRBV18 and TRBJ1-1, with D possibly matching TRBD1 (5 bases). This CDR3 is 15 amino acids long. V was shortened by 2 bases and J by 4 bases, with 14 bases between the two germline ends. CDR1 and CDR2 (germline): KGHSH, LQKENI. Here the CDR3 DNA reads TGTGCCAGCTCACCAGGTTGGTCGGGGGTCACTGAAGCTTTCTTT. Protein: CASSPGWSGVTEAFF.

The chain couples TRBV9 to TRBJ2-7; 9 bases match TRBD1. This CDR3 has 13 residues. The V gene end was trimmed by 5 bases and the J gene end by 9 bases; junction bases not matched to a gene: 9. Germline V lookup: CDR1 SGDLS, CDR2 YYNGEE. CDR3: CASSSGQGNLQYF. The DNA of the CDR3 is TGTGCCAGCAGTTCGGGACAGGGTAATTTGCAGTACTTC.

A single count supports this clone. The chain joins TRBV18 to TRBJ1-3; D unclear. V lost 3 bases, J lost 2 bases, and 11 bases lay in between. Per the germline V gene, CDR1 is KGHSH and CDR2 is LQKENI. This CDR3 is 15 amino acids long. The DNA for the CDR3 is TGTGCCAGCTCACCGGAGAGGGCCCCTGGAAACACCATATATTTT. Translation gives CASSPERAPGNTIYF. The whole variable domain, remainder taken from reference TRBV18 and TRBJ1-3, is NAGVMQNPRHLVRRRGQEARLRCSPMKGHSHVYWYRQLPEEGLKFMVYLQKENIIDESGMPKERFSAEFPKEGPSILRIQQVVRGDSAAYFCASSPERAPGNTIYFGEGSWLTVV.

About this clone: This sample also contains other DNA sequences that code for the same CDR3. The chain employs TRBV5-1 and TRBJ1-4; 7 bases align to TRBD1. V trimming: 1 base; J trimming: 0 bases; junction bases outside the gene matches: 0. Germline V gene lookup returns CDR1 SGHRS and CDR2 YFSETQ. CDR3 length: 15 amino acids. The CDR3 region is CASSLQGATNEKLFF. Here the CDR3 DNA reads TGCGCCAGCAGCTTGCAGGGGGCAACTAATGAAAAACTGTTTTTT. The full variable domain, with the rest looked up from reference TRBV5-1 and TRBJ1-4, is KAGVTQTPRYLIKTRGQQVTLSCSPISGHRSVSWYQQTPGQGLQFLFEYFSETQRNKGNFPGRFSGRQFSNSRSEMNVSTLELGDSALYLCASSLQGATNEKLFFGSGTQLSVL.

The gene calls are TRBV7-3 and TRBJ2-6, with D maybe TRBD1 (6 bases). Germline values: CDR1 SGHTA, CDR2 FQGTGA. Trimming took off 5 bases at V and 2 bases at J, with 10 bases between the two ends. There are 15 residues in the CDR3. CDR3 bases: TGTGCCAGCAGCCAGGACAGAGCTGGGGCCAACGTCCTGACTTTC. As protein: CASSQDRAGANVLTF.

The chain is built from TRBV5-1 and TRBJ2-5; D uncertain. V lost 2 bases to trimming and J lost 3 bases, with 8 bases between them. The CDR3 loop spans 13 amino acids. From germline, CDR1 is SGHRS and CDR2 YFSETQ. The CDR3 coding sequence is TGCGCCAGCAGCTTTCCGGGTGAAGAGACCCAGTACTTC. Protein product: CASSFPGEETQYF.

The V gene is TRBV14, the J gene TRBJ2-2, with TRBD2 matching over 12 bases. V shed 1 base and J 1 base; nucleotides not matched to a gene: 4. The CDR3 contains 18 residues. Germline-derived CDR1 and CDR2 are SGHDN and FVKESK. In DNA form, the CDR3 reads TGTGCCAGCAGCCAAGGACTAGCGGGAGTGAGGAACACCGGGGAGCTGTTTTTT. Its protein product is CASSQGLAGVRNTGELFF. Using reference TRBV14 and TRBJ2-2 for the parts outside the CDR3, the full variable domain is EAGVTQFPSHSVIEKGQTVTLRCDPISGHDNLYWYRRVMGKEIKFLLHFVKESKQDESGMPNNRFLAERTGGTYSTLKVQPAELEDSGVYFCASSQGLAGVRNTGELFFGEGSRLTVL.

The chain is built from TRBV18 and TRBJ1-4; 7 bases line up with TRBD1. J lost 2 bases, V lost 4 bases, and 4 bases had no gene match. The length of the CDR3 is 15 residues. Germline CDR1 and CDR2: KGHSH and LQKENI. As DNA, the CDR3 is TGTGCCAGCTCACGTGGGACAGCGACTAATGAAAAACTGTTTTTT. This codes for CASSRGTATNEKLFF.

J is TRBJ2-7 and V is TRBV7-8; 12 bases match TRBD1. The CDR3 consists of 14 residues. Trimming cost V 2 bases and J 11 bases; bases outside gene matches: 7. Germline V gene data show CDR1 as SGHVS and CDR2 as FQNEAQ. The CDR3 region is CASSLSGTGGAEYF. Here the CDR3 DNA reads TGTGCCAGCAGCTTATCCGGGACAGGGGGCGCGGAGTACTTC.

The chain joins TRBV28 to TRBJ1-6; 9 nucleotides line up with TRBD1. Germline V lookup: CDR1 MDHEN, CDR2 SYDVKM. V was pared by 6 bases and J by 10 bases, with 7 bases of the junction left unmatched. The CDR3 has 14 amino acids. The CDR3 protein is CASSRDREASPLHF. The CDR3 DNA reads TGTGCCAGCAGCCGGGACAGGGAGGCCTCACCCCTCCACTTT.

The genes are TRBV4-3 and TRBJ2-1; D remains ambiguous. The CDR3 contains 13 residues. The ends were cut back, 3 bases at V and 7 bases at J, with 10 bases in the middle. Germline assignment: CDR1 LGHNA and CDR2 YSLEER. The CDR3 here is CASSQGMRNEQFF. DNA of the CDR3: TGCGCCAGCAGCCAGGGTATGCGGAATGAGCAGTTCTTC.

This clone was seen once. V and J are TRBV19 and TRBJ2-5; no definite D call. The CDR3 spans 13 residues. Germline assignment: CDR1 LNHDA and CDR2 SQIVND (reference sequence). V lost 1 base and J 6 bases, leaving 9 bases between the germline ends. CDR3 bases: TGTGCCAGTAGTATAGCTCCCCCCCAGACCCAGTACTTC. Translated: CASSIAPPQTQYF.

The chain carries TRBV27 and TRBJ2-1; 9 bases line up with TRBD1. CDR1 is MNHEY, CDR2 SMNVEV, per germline (reference sequence). V gave up 4 bases and J gave up 7 bases; unmatched junction bases: 8. This CDR3 is 15 amino acids long. The CDR3 sequence: CASSSGQGEPNEQFF. In nucleotides, the CDR3 is TGTGCCAGCAGTTCGGGACAGGGTGAGCCGAATGAGCAGTTCTTC.

The rearrangement uses TRBV28 and TRBJ2-7, with D unresolved. CDR1 is MDHEN and CDR2 is SYDVKM in the germline V gene. The CDR3 totals 11 residues. The germline V and J ends were trimmed by 6 bases and 3 bases, with 6 bases remaining between them. This chain's CDR3 is CASRQYYEQYF. CDR3 bases: TGTGCCAGCAGACAGTACTACGAGCAGTACTTC. Full variable domain (outside the CDR3, taken from reference TRBV28 and TRBJ2-7): DVKVTQSSRYLVKRTGEKVFLECVQDMDHENMFWYRQDPGLGLRLIYFSYDVKMKEKGDIPEGYSVSREKKERFSLILESASTNQTSMYLCASRQYYEQYFGPGTRLTVT.

The table lists this clone with a few counts. The V call is TRBV5-1, the J call TRBJ2-5; 10 nucleotides line up with TRBD1. The V and J ends lost 3 bases and 5 bases, in that order; junction bases with no gene match: 7. Per germline, CDR1 SGHRS and CDR2 YFSETQ. The CDR3 loop spans 15 amino acids. The CDR3 here is CASSSTGGGRETQYF. The CDR3 coding sequence is TGCGCCAGCAGCTCGACAGGGGGCGGAAGGGAGACCCAGTACTTC.

The V call is TRBV27, the J call TRBJ2-1, with D possibly TRBD2 on 5 matching bases. This CDR3 has 16 residues. The V end lost 8 bases, the J end lost 0 bases, and 17 bases lay between the germline ends. Germline V CDR1 and CDR2: MNHEY, SMNVEV (reference sequence). CDR3 bases: TGTGCCAGCTCGGACTGGAACGTCCACTCCTACAATGAGCAGTTCTTC. Translated: CASSDWNVHSYNEQFF.

The V and J genes are TRBV19 and TRBJ2-7, with TRBD1 matching over 7 bases. The junction had 2 bases not matched to a gene; V was cut back by 3 bases and J by 0 bases. Looked up from germline, CDR1 is LNHDA and CDR2 is SQIVND (reference sequence). CDR3 length equals 14 residues. The chain's CDR3 is CASSMRQGSYEQYF. DNA of the CDR3: TGTGCCAGTAGTATGAGACAGGGCTCCTACGAGCAGTACTTC.

The chain joins TRBV12-5 to TRBJ1-1, with TRBD1 as a possible D gene (5 bases). Trimming took 4 bases from V and 2 from J, leaving 8 bases between them. The CDR3 runs to 13 residues. Germline loops: CDR1 LGHNT, CDR2 FRNRAP. CDR3 bases: TGTGCTAGTGGTTGGAGGGGTAACACTGAAGCTTTCTTT. This sequence encodes CASGWRGNTEAFF.

The V and J genes are TRBV7-9 and TRBJ2-1; TRBD2 agrees at 13 bases. This CDR3 is built from 17 residues. J lost 1 base, V lost 4 bases, and 4 bases had no gene match. Germline values: CDR1 SEHNR, CDR2 FQNEAQ (reference sequence). The CDR3 coding sequence is TGTGCCAGCAGCTCCCGGACTAGCGGGAGATCCTACAATGAGCAGTTCTTC. This translates into CASSSRTSGRSYNEQFF.

This clone was observed once. V and J are TRBV7-7 and TRBJ2-1; 13 nucleotides match TRBD2. Looked up from germline, CDR1 is SSHAT and CDR2 is FNYEAQ (reference sequence). Unmatched junction bases numbered 7, after V lost 5 bases and J lost 15 bases. The CDR3 runs 13 residues. The chain's CDR3 is CASSPGLAGDPFF. The CDR3 DNA reads as TGTGCCAGCAGCCCCGGACTAGCGGGGGATCCGTTCTTC.